This TCR beta chain was observed in a study of type 1 regulatory T cells. Turning to the study itself: This in vitro CD4 product, T-allo10, is enriched for Tr1 cells and alloantigen-specific.

Study outcomes and limitations: Compared with non-Tr1 cells, Tr1 cells showed a narrower TCR repertoire.

TCRdb itself ran the reads through MiXCR, one entry per CDR3 protein. The table has 55,000 to 65,000 distinct CDR3 sequences, 55% to 65% seen once. This clonotype was observed a few times. Its antigen is not known. Per germline, CDR1 DFQATT and CDR2 SNEGSKA (reference sequence). This CDR3 region has 14 residues. The ends were cut back, 3 bases at V and 4 bases at J, with 13 bases in the middle. This chain links TRBV20-1 with TRBJ2-1, with D maybe TRBD2 (6 bases). This sequence was found in a human donor in good health. Material for sequencing was cultured non-Tr1 T cells, either the whole culture or a sorted T cell fraction (not recorded which). CDR3 nucleotide sequence: TGCAGTGCTAGTGGAAGCGGGCTTTACAATGAGCAGTTCTTC. This codes for CSASGSGLYNEQFF.